This TCR beta chain was found in a study of T-cell memory formation after mild COVID-19. Study in general: TCR clusters were mostly confined to one donor each. Study-level points and caveats: Those CD4+ clones that contracted were mainly in CM and EM (CD8+ ones in EMRA). Prior to infection, memory already included some responding clones, suggesting cross-reactive memory joined.

5'RACE primed at constant segments yielded TCR alpha and TCR beta cDNA libraries bearing sample barcodes and UMIs. One entry per CDR3 protein, called by TCRdb with MiXCR from the 5' RACE reads. The table records roughly 260,000 distinct CDR3 sequences, about a sixth of them present only once. CDR3 length equals 16 residues. CDR1 is SSHAT and CDR2 is FNYEAQ in the germline V gene (reference sequence). This clonotype appeared a few times. Its antigen is as yet unknown. The junction departs from the called germline gene at one end, perhaps through a read error. The genes are TRBV7-7 and TRBJ2-2, with 11 bases aligning to TRBD2. This receptor was obtained from a man between 18 and 35 years old who had mild COVID-19 (a few samples of this study predate the infection). Cell type and time point are not known. The sample taken for sequencing was PBMCs or a T cell subset sorted from them (not recorded which). CDR3 bases: TGTGCTAGCAGCCTTAGCGGGGGGGCGAACACCGGGGAGCTGTTTTTT. Translated: CASSLSGGANTGELFF.